Listed below are T cell receptor beta chains from one sample, sequenced in a study of T cell responses to AZD1222 COVID-19 vaccine. Assay: immunoSEQ multiplex PCR; the TCRdb copy retains only in-frame clones and omits some. The data hold some 84,000 clones, with 80% to 90% observed a single time. Sequencing was performed on peripheral blood, taken on day 0 of AZD1222 vaccination. The receptors come from an adult in good health. CDR3s include the opening cysteine and the closing phenylalanine or tryptophan. A D gene is named only where the DNA matches it firmly. Clone size is shown for a subset of rows, as once, few, many or a class of expanded clone.

size,J,V,length,D,DNA,CDR3
.,TRBJ1-4,TRBV5-1,15,.,TGCGCCAGCAGCGGGGGGATGGCAACTAATGAAAAACTGTTTTTT,CASSGGMATNEKLFF
once,TRBJ2-5,TRBV7-8,17,TRBD2,TGTGCCAGCAGCCCCCGGGCCCGGGTAGCGGGAGCAGAGACCCAGTACTTC,CASSPRARVAGAETQYF
.,TRBJ2-2,TRBV2,14,TRBD1,TGTGCCAGCAGGGGACAGGGGGACACCGGGGAGCTGTTTTTT,CASRGQGDTGELFF
once,TRBJ1-6,TRBV5-4,12,.,TGTGCCAGCAGCTATCCCTATTCACCCCTCCACTTT,CASSYPYSPLHF
.,TRBJ1-2,TRBV18,14,.,TGTGCCAGCTCACCGGCGGTTGACAGTTATGGCTACACCTTC,CASSPAVDSYGYTF
.,TRBJ2-1,TRBV5-4,15,TRBD2,TGTGCCAGCACCGACAAGGCTAGCGGGAAGGATGAGCAGTTCTTC,CASTDKASGKDEQFF
.,TRBJ2-1,TRBV5-6,14,.,TGTGCCAGCAGCTTGGCAGCCCAGAGGGATGAGCAGTTCTTC,CASSLAAQRDEQFF
.,TRBJ2-3,TRBV12-3/TRBV12-4,13,.,TGTGCCAGCAGTTTACCGGGGGCGAATACGCAGTATTTT,CASSLPGANTQYF
.,TRBJ2-7,TRBV5-6,13,.,TGTGCCAGCAGCTTGGGACAGCACTACGAGCAGTACTTC,CASSLGQHYEQYF
.,TRBJ2-7,TRBV19,13,.,TGTGCCAGTAGTATGGGGGCCCTCAAGGTGCAGTACTTC,CASSMGALKVQYF
.,TRBJ2-7,TRBV4-1,20,TRBD2,TGCGCCAGCAGCCAAGATAGGTGGACTAGCGGGAGATCAGGCGTTTACGAGCAGTACTTC,CASSQDRWTSGRSGVYEQYF
.,TRBJ2-3,TRBV2,15,TRBD2,TGTGCCAGTAAGATCGGGACTAGCGGGTCAGATACGCAGTATTTT,CASKIGTSGSDTQYF
.,TRBJ2-3,TRBV5-4,13,.,TGTGCCAGCAGCTTTTACGCTGCAGATACGCAGTATTTT,CASSFYAADTQYF
few,TRBJ1-4,TRBV11-1,15,.,TGTGCCAGCAGCTTAGTACAGGGAAGCGTCGAAAAACTGTTTTTT,CASSLVQGSVEKLFF
.,TRBJ2-3,TRBV30,14,TRBD1,TGTGCTTGGAGAAGGTTATCAGGGGGAGATACGCAGTATTTT,CAWRRLSGGDTQYF
once,TRBJ2-1,TRBV5-8,15,TRBD2,TGTGCCAGCAGCTTGGATCCTAGCGGCTACAATGAGCAGTTCTTC,CASSLDPSGYNEQFF
few,TRBJ2-1,TRBV7-3,15,.,TGTGCCAGCAGCTTAACGGGAATAGGCTACAATGAGCAGTTCTTC,CASSLTGIGYNEQFF
.,TRBJ1-4,TRBV29-1,13,.,TGCAGCGTTATCGCCCCAACTAATGAAAAACTGTTTTTT,CSVIAPTNEKLFF
.,TRBJ2-3,TRBV24-1,13,.,TGTGCCACCGGTACAGGGAGCACAGATACGCAGTATTTT,CATGTGSTDTQYF
.,TRBJ2-5,TRBV3-1/TRBV3-2,15,TRBD1,TGTGCCAGCAGCCAAAACGAGGGGGCGATGGAGACCCAGTACTTC,CASSQNEGAMETQYF
.,TRBJ2-5,TRBV6-5,14,.,TGTGCCAGCAGTCCCAAAGGCGGTCGGGAGACCCAGTACTTC,CASSPKGGRETQYF
.,TRBJ2-3,TRBV5-1,15,.,TGCGCCAGCAGCTTGGCCGGCCAGGGCACAGATACGCAGTATTTT,CASSLAGQGTDTQYF
.,TRBJ1-3,TRBV3-1/TRBV3-2,16,TRBD1,TGTGCCAGCAGCCCTCTGGGACAGGGGACTGGAAACACCATATATTTT,CASSPLGQGTGNTIYF
.,TRBJ2-2,TRBV6-5,13,.,TGTGCCAGCAGTACACCGAGCACCGGGGAGCTGTTTTTT,CASSTPSTGELFF
.,TRBJ1-1,TRBV3-1/TRBV3-2,16,.,TGTGCCAGCAGCCAAACCGGGGGATTCAGGAACACTGAAGCTTTCTTT,CASSQTGGFRNTEAFF
.,TRBJ2-5,TRBV3-1/TRBV3-2,16,TRBD1,TGTGCCAGCAGTCGAGGGACAGTCAGGGGACAAGAGACCCAGTACTTC,CASSRGTVRGQETQYF
few,TRBJ2-1,TRBV15,16,.,TGTGCCACCAGCAGACCTACAGGTTCCTCCTACAATGAGCAGTTCTTC,CATSRPTGSSYNEQFF
.,TRBJ1-1,TRBV25-1,12,.,TGTGCCAGCAGTGAAGACTGGGACGGCGCTTTCTTT,CASSEDWDGAFF
.,TRBJ1-2,TRBV6-6,14,.,TGTGCCAGCAGTATACAAACAGGGCACTATGGCTACACCTTC,CASSIQTGHYGYTF
few,TRBJ1-2,TRBV28,14,TRBD1,TGTGCCAGCAGTTTAGGGGGACAGCTCTATGGCTACACCTTC,CASSLGGQLYGYTF
.,TRBJ1-1,TRBV6-5,13,.,TGTGCCAGCAGGCTGGGGCGCTCTGGTGAAGCTTTCTTT,CASRLGRSGEAFF
.,TRBJ2-2,TRBV10-1,13,.,TGCGCCAGCAGCAGGGTTCGCACCGGGGAGCTGTTTTTT,CASSRVRTGELFF
.,TRBJ2-1,TRBV10-2,18,TRBD2,TGCGCCAGCAGCGAACCTAGGACTAGCGGGGCAACCTACAATGAGCAGTTCTTC,CASSEPRTSGATYNEQFF
few,TRBJ1-6,TRBV12-5,14,.,TGTGCTAGTGGTTTGACCACGGACAGTCCACCCCTCCACTTT,CASGLTTDSPPLHF
.,TRBJ2-1,TRBV3-1/TRBV3-2,19,TRBD2,TGTGCCAGCAGCCAAGGCCCCCGGGCTAGCGGGAGGGCATACAATGAGCAGTTCTTC,CASSQGPRASGRAYNEQFF
.,TRBJ2-3,TRBV6-5,16,.,TGTGCCAGCAGTTATATAAGCTTATCTAGCACAGATACGCAGTATTTT,CASSYISLSSTDTQYF
.,TRBJ2-7,TRBV6-5,12,.,TGTGCCAGCAGTTACGGCAGGGGCGAGCAGTACTTC,CASSYGRGEQYF
.,TRBJ1-5,TRBV6-5,13,.,TGTGCCAGCACCCCAGGAGGGGATCAGCCCCAGCATTTT,CASTPGGDQPQHF
.,TRBJ2-2,TRBV24-1,16,.,TGTGCCACCAGTGATTTGAAGGGGTCCCTCTCCGGGGAGCTGTTTTTT,CATSDLKGSLSGELFF
once,TRBJ1-2,TRBV7-2,14,.,TGTGCCAGCAGCCCAGGGAATTTGGGCTATGGCTACACCTTC,CASSPGNLGYGYTF
.,TRBJ1-1,TRBV9,14,.,TGTGCCAGCAGCGCCGCCGATGGGGGCACTGAAGCTTTCTTT,CASSAADGGTEAFF
.,TRBJ2-3,TRBV19,13,.,TGTGCCAGTGAAGCCCGGGGTACAGATACGCAGTATTTT,CASEARGTDTQYF
few,TRBJ2-7,TRBV2,14,TRBD2,TGTGCCAGCAGGGGGACTAGCGGGACGTACGAGCAGTACTTC,CASRGTSGTYEQYF
once,TRBJ1-1,TRBV5-1,14,TRBD1,TGCGCCAGCAGCTTGGAAGGGGGCTGGGCTGAAGCTTTCTTT,CASSLEGGWAEAFF
.,TRBJ2-1,TRBV3-1/TRBV3-2,15,TRBD2,TGTGCCAGCAGTCGAAGCGGGAGGACCTACAATGAGCAGTTCTTC,CASSRSGRTYNEQFF
once,TRBJ1-2,TRBV6-5,14,.,TGTGCCAGCAGTTATTCCTCGACGGGGATCGGCTACACCTTC,CASSYSSTGIGYTF
.,TRBJ1-1,TRBV2,14,.,TGTGCCAGCAAATCCTGGGGGTGGGATACTGAAGCTTTCTTT,CASKSWGWDTEAFF
few,TRBJ2-1,TRBV9,16,TRBD2,TGTGCCAGCAGCGTCTTAGCGGGTGGCTCCTACAATGAGCAGTTCTTC,CASSVLAGGSYNEQFF
.,TRBJ2-3,TRBV4-2,15,.,TGTGCCAGCAGCCAAGAGAGGTCAAGCACAGATACGCAGTATTTT,CASSQERSSTDTQYF
.,TRBJ1-5,TRBV18,15,.,TGTGCCAGCTCTCTAGCCCGGGCCTACAATCAGCCCCAGCATTTT,CASSLARAYNQPQHF
.,TRBJ1-4,TRBV10-3,15,.,TGTGCCATCAGTGATACCGGGTCGCATAATGAAAAACTGTTTTTT,CAISDTGSHNEKLFF
.,TRBJ2-5,TRBV11-3,14,TRBD2,TGTGCCAGCAGCCGAGGGAGGGCATCAGAGACCCAGTACTTC,CASSRGRASETQYF
.,TRBJ1-2,TRBV2,16,.,TGTGCCAGCAGTGAAGCCCCCCGGGGCGCGCAGGATGGCTACACCTTC,CASSEAPRGAQDGYTF
.,TRBJ1-2,TRBV6-5,13,.,TGTGCCAGCAGATGGACGGAGTCACAAGGCTACACCTTC,CASRWTESQGYTF